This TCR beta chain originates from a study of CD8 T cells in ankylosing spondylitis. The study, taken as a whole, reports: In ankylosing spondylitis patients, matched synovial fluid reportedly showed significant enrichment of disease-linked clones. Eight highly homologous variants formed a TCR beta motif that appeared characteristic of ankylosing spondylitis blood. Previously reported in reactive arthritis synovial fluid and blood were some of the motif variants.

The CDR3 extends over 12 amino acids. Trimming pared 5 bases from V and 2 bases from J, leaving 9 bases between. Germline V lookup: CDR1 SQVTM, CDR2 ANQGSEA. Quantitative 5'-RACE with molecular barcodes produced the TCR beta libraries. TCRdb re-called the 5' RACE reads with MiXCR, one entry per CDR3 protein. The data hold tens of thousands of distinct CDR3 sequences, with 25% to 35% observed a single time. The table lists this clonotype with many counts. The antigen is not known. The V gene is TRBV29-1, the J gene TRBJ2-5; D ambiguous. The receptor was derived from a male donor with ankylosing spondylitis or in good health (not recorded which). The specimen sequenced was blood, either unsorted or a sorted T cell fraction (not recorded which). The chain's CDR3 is CSVLGWQETQYF. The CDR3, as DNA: TGCAGCGTTCTTGGGTGGCAAGAGACCCAGTACTTC.